The 22 T cell receptor beta chains below were found in one sample sequenced in a study of tumor-infiltrating lymphocytes in primary liver carcinoma. From approximately 0.5 ug of total RNA, TCR beta-specific cDNA was reverse-transcribed using a constant-region primer. Slightly modified ARM-PCR served as the procedure for the TCR beta libraries. These libraries came from three rounds of nested multiplex PCR. The first two PCR rounds, roughly 9 cycles each, used TRBV1-TRBV30 forward primers and a C-beta reverse primer. TCRdb fed the multiplex PCR reads into MiXCR, producing one record per CDR3 protein. This sample has roughly 190,000 distinct CDR3 sequences, with about 82% found just once. Extraction of RNA together with DNA used about 17-31 mg of unsorted bulk tissue. The specimen sequenced was tumor tissue from primary liver carcinoma. The receptors here all came from a man in his forties or fifties with primary liver carcinoma and hepatitis B virus infection.

The chain recombines TRBV29-1 with TRBJ2-1, with D tentatively TRBD1 or TRBD2 (6 bases each). Germline CDR1 is SQVTM and CDR2 is ANQGSEA. The CDR3 has 14 amino acids. The ends were cut back, 4 bases at V and 11 bases at J, with 21 bases in the middle. CDR3 nucleotides: TGCAGCGTTGCCCCTTGGGGGGCCAACCACAAGCAGTTCTTC. Translated: CSVAPWGANHKQFF.

As to this clonotype: One junction end does not reproduce the germline sequence, and a read error may be involved. The rearrangement uses TRBV11-2 and TRBJ2-1; 10 bases agree with TRBD2. There are 16 residues in the CDR3. Germline V gives CDR1 SGHAT, CDR2 FQNNGV. CDR3 region: CASSLVGTSDYNKQFF. The CDR3 coding sequence is TGTGCAAGCAGCTTAGTTGGGACTAGCGACTACAATAAGCAGTTCTTC. Full variable domain (remainder filled in from reference TRBV11-2 and TRBJ2-1): EAGVAQSPRYKIIEKRQSVAFWCNPISGHATLYWYQQILGQGPKLLIQFQNNGVVDDSQLPKDRFSAERLKGVDSTLKIQPAKLEDSAVYLCASSLVGTSDYNKQFFGPGTRLTVL.

With regard to this clonotype: A read error may produce the germline difference seen at one junction end. V gene TRBV5-1 combines with J gene TRBJ2-5; D may be TRBD2 (6 bases). This CDR3 region has 15 residues. The germline CDR1 and CDR2 sequences are SGHRS and YFSETQ. CDR3 protein: CASSLAERVQETQHF. The DNA for the CDR3 is TGCGCCAGCAGTTTGGCCGAGCGGGTTCAAGAGACCCAGCACTTC.

The chain has TRBV29-1 and TRBJ2-3, with a weak D call TRBD2 (5 bases). Trimming pared 5 bases from V and 8 bases from J, leaving 14 bases between. Germline V CDR1 and CDR2: SQVTM, ANQGSEA. This CDR3 has 12 residues. The CDR3 loop reads CSVSPRAGTQYF. CDR3 bases: TGCAGCGTTAGTCCCCGGGCGGGTACGCAGTATTTT.

A remark on this clonotype: The junction does not match germline at one end; this may be a read error. The chain links TRBV6-5 to TRBJ1-5, with a tentative D call TRBD1 (6 bases). Germline values: CDR1 MNHEY, CDR2 SVGAGI. The CDR3 has 14 residues. The CDR3 reads CANSLKGGNQRQHF. CDR3 nucleotide sequence: TGTGCCAACAGTCTCAAGGGGGGAAATCAGCGCCAGCATTTT.

With respect to this clonotype: Since no conserved phenylalanine or tryptophan closes the CDR3, a read error is the likely cause. Because the CDR3's place on the DNA is in doubt, the DNA is left out and the CDR3 is given as listed by TCRdb. The gene calls are TRBV4-1 and TRBJ2-1; TRBD2 is the table's D call, not checked against the DNA. The germline CDR1 and CDR2 sequences are MGHRA and YSYEKL. With termini counted, the CDR3 has 19 amino acids. CDR3: CASSQDRAGRARVRNEQFL.

About this clonotype itself: A read error is likely, as this CDR3 ends without the conserved phenylalanine or tryptophan. V is TRBV12-3 or TRBV12-4 and J is TRBJ2-7, with 8 bases identical to TRBD1. The CDR3 totals 15 residues. After removal of 6 bases from V and 3 bases from J, the junction contained 10 bases not matched to a gene. This CDR3 reads CASRHTRQGLYEQYL. CDR3 sequence (DNA): TGTGCCAGCAGACATACACGACAGGGGCTCTACGAGCAGTACTTA.

With respect to this clonotype: This CDR3 fails to terminate in the conserved phenylalanine or tryptophan, so it likely reflects a read error. No DNA is shown, since the ends of the CDR3 on it are uncertain; the CDR3 is the one TCRdb lists. The V and J genes are TRBV29-1 and TRBJ2-5; the table assigns TRBD1, which was not confirmed against the DNA. Germline CDR1 SQVTM, CDR2 ANQGSEA. The CDR3 spans 12 residues, counting both ends. CDR3 loop: CSSMDSGETEYI.

As to this clonotype: At one end, the junction sequence differs from germline, possibly due to a read error. This chain uses TRBV6-1 with TRBJ2-5; 8 bases agree with TRBD2. CDR3 size: 14 residues. In germline, CDR1 is MNHNS, CDR2 SASEGT. DNA of the CDR3: TGTGCCAGCAATCAGGGACTAGTTCAAGAGGCCCAGTACTTC. Encoded protein: CASNQGLVQEAQYF.

As regards this clonotype: A read error may produce the germline difference seen at one junction end. The chain is built from TRBV6-1 and TRBJ2-1; D gene uncertain. The CDR3 runs to 14 residues. Germline CDR1 is MNHNS and CDR2 is SASEGT. In DNA form, the CDR3 reads TGTGCCAGCAGTGTCAAACTGACGTACATTGAGCAGTTCTTT. This translates into CASSVKLTYIEQFF.

Concerning this clonotype: Because the CDR3 is missing its conserved closing phenylalanine or tryptophan, this is likely a read error. The V call is TRBV10-3, the J call TRBJ2-7; either TRBD1 or TRBD2 may supply D (6 bases each). Trimming shortened V by 7 bases and J by 7 bases, and 20 bases separated the two germline ends. Looked up from germline, CDR1 is ENHRY and CDR2 is SYGVKD. The CDR3 loop spans 14 amino acids. DNA for the CDR3: TGTGCCATCAAACAGGGACTCACTGGGATTGAGCAGTACTTA. It encodes CAIKQGLTGIEQYL.

Comment on this clonotype: A much larger clone differs by one base, so this may be a read error. The rearrangement joins TRBV5-1 to TRBJ2-1; 7 bases line up with TRBD2. The germline gives CDR1 SGHRS, CDR2 YFSETQ. The length of the CDR3 is 15 residues. DNA of the CDR3: TGCGCCAGCAGCTTGGAGACTAGCTATATCAATGTGCAGTTCTTC. Its translation is CASSLETSYINVQFF.

As regards this clonotype: The conserved closing phenylalanine or tryptophan is absent in this CDR3, likely reflecting a read error. V is TRBV5-4 and J is TRBJ2-5; D gene uncertain. The CDR3 has 12 residues. V lost 1 base and J lost 4, with 5 bases in between. The V gene's germline CDR1 is SGHNT and CDR2 YYREEE (reference sequence). For the CDR3, the DNA is TGTGCCAGCAGCTTGTTTCTAGAGACCCAGTACCTA. Protein sequence: CASSLFLETQYL.

V gene TRBV29-1 combines with J gene TRBJ1-2, with D perhaps matching TRBD1 (5 bases). The CDR3 loop spans 18 amino acids. CDR1 and CDR2 from the germline V gene are SQVTM and ANQGSEA. V lost 4 bases to trimming and J lost 0 bases, with 24 bases between them. The CDR3 here is CSVGAPTGSQVSNYGYTF. The CDR3 nucleotides are TGCAGCGTTGGGGCACCAACAGGAAGCCAAGTGTCTAACTATGGCTACACCTTC.

Concerning this clonotype itself: This clone may be a read error of a much larger clone one base away. The chain recombines TRBV29-1 with TRBJ2-2; no reliable D call. This CDR3 contains 13 residues. The germline V gene encodes CDR1 SQVTM and CDR2 ANQGSEA. The CDR3: CSDERTNTGELFF. The CDR3 DNA reads as TGCAGCGATGAACGCACGAACACCGGGGAGCTGTTTTTT.

In regard to this clonotype: The DNA is omitted, as the CDR3 cannot be located on it reliably, and the CDR3 follows TCRdb's listing. The rearrangement joins TRBV12-3 or TRBV12-4 to TRBJ1-1; TRBD1, as called in the table, went unchecked against the DNA. Inclusive of both ends, the CDR3 amounts to 15 amino acids. CDR3 loop: CASSPVAGGNTEVSF.

Comments on this clonotype: It may be a read error: a sequence one base away is much more abundant. This chain joins TRBV2 and TRBJ1-6; tentatively, D is TRBD1 (5 bases). The germline V gene has CDR1 SNHLY and CDR2 FYNNEI. The CDR3 is 12 amino acids. The CDR3 DNA reads TGTGCCAGCGGGGGTACCAATTCAGCCCTCCACTTT. Its protein product is CASGGTNSALHF.

The chain links TRBV11-2 to TRBJ1-5; D uncertain. The V end lost 0 bases, the J end lost 6 bases, and 12 bases lay between the germline ends. The length of the CDR3 is 15 residues. Germline CDR1 is SGHAT and CDR2 is FQNNGV. Here the CDR3 reads CASSLDTGWAQPQHF. In DNA, the CDR3 is TGTGCCAGCAGCTTAGACACGGGTTGGGCTCAGCCCCAGCATTTT.

In its sample, this clonotype was seen once. The junction departs from the called germline gene at one end, perhaps through a read error. This chain joins TRBV28 and TRBJ2-2; D is perhaps TRBD1 or TRBD2 (6 bases each). In germline, CDR1 is MDHEN, CDR2 SYDVKM. CDR3 length: 14 residues. This chain's CDR3 is CTSRLQGRGGELFF. CDR3 sequence (DNA): TGTACCAGCAGGTTACAGGGCCGCGGCGGGGAGTTGTTTTTT.

With regard to this clonotype: At one end the junction does not follow the germline gene, possibly because of a read error. The V call is TRBV11-2, the J call TRBJ2-1, with a possible D match to TRBD2 (5 bases). The germline V gene encodes CDR1 SGHAT and CDR2 FQNNGV. The CDR3 has 13 residues. The CDR3 DNA is TGTGACAGCAACTTAGGACTCGCCGGTGAGCAGTTCTTC. It specifies CDSNLGLAGEQFF. The full variable domain, in which reference TRBV11-2 and TRBJ2-1 provide the parts outside the CDR3, is EAGVAQSPRYKIIEKRQSVAFWCNPISGHATLYWYQQILGQGPKLLIQFQNNGVVDDSQLPKDRFSAERLKGVDSTLKIQPAKLEDSAVYLCDSNLGLAGEQFFGPGTRLTVL.

The J gene is TRBJ2-6, the V gene TRBV11-2, with TRBD1 matching 7 bases. In germline, CDR1 is SGHAT, CDR2 FQNNGV. The CDR3 totals 21 residues. J was trimmed by 0 bases and V by 7 bases; bases with no gene match: 21. For the CDR3, the DNA is TGTGCCAGCAACATGTGGGGAGACAGGGACATTTCCCTCTCTGGGGCCAACGTCCTGACTTTC. Encoded protein: CASNMWGDRDISLSGANVLTF.

This clonotype appeared a few times. Sequence at one end of the junction differs from germline and may be a read error. V usage is TRBV5-4 and J usage is TRBJ2-1; no reliable D call. Per germline, CDR1 SGHNT and CDR2 YYREEE (reference sequence). CDR3 length equals 14 residues. CDR3 DNA sequence: TGTACCAGCTGGCAGGACCCCTCCTACAATGAGCAGTTCTTC. This codes for CTSWQDPSYNEQFF.